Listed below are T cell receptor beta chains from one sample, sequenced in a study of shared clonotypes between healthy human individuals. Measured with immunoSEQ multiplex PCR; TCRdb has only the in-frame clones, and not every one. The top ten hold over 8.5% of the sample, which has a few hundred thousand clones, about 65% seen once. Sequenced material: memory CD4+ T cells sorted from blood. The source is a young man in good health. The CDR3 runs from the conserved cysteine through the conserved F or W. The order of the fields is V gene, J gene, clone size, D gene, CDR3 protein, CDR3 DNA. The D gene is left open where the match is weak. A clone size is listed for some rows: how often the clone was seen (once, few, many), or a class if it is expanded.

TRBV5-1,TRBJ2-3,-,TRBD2,CASSLAGLAGGVTQYF,TGCGCCAGCAGCTTGGCGGGACTAGCGGGAGGTGTTACGCAGTATTTT
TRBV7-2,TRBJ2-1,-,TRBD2,CASMAGGLDNEQFF,TGTGCCAGCATGGCGGGAGGGTTAGACAATGAGCAGTTCTTC
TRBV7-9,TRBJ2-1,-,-,CASSLVNQGEQFF,TGTGCCAGCAGCTTAGTCAACCAGGGCGAGCAGTTCTTC
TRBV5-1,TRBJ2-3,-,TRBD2,CASSSFAGGPTSTDTQYF,TGCGCCAGCAGTTCGTTTGCGGGAGGTCCCACTAGCACAGATACGCAGTATTTT
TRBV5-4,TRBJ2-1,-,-,CASSPRGLGAYNEQFF,TGTGCCAGCAGCCCCCGCGGGCTAGGGGCCTACAATGAGCAGTTCTTC
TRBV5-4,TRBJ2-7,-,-,CASSRAQGSYEQYF,TGTGCCAGCAGCAGGGCCCAGGGATCGTACGAGCAGTACTTC
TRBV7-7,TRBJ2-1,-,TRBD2,CASSRTSGREDEQFF,TGTGCTAGCAGCCGGACTAGCGGGAGAGAAGATGAGCAGTTCTTC
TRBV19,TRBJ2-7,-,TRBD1,CASSPRTGYEQYF,TGTGCCAGTAGTCCAAGGACAGGTTACGAGCAGTACTTC
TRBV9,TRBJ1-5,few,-,CASSRGGGNQPQHF,TGTGCCAGCAGTAGGGGAGGTGGCAATCAGCCCCAGCATTTT
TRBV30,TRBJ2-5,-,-,CAWSRDSQETQYF,TGTGCCTGGAGTCGAGACAGCCAAGAGACCCAGTACTTC
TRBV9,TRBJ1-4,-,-,CASSVGPTNEKLFF,TGTGCCAGCAGCGTAGGACCAACTAATGAAAAACTGTTTTTT
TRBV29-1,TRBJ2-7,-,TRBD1,CSVGGTGDSSYEQYF,TGCAGCGTTGGAGGGACAGGGGACAGCTCCTACGAGCAGTACTTC
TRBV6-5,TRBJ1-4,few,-,CASRPTRANEKLFF,TGTGCCAGCAGGCCAACCCGGGCTAATGAAAAACTGTTTTTT
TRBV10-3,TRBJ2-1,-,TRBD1,CAAIGTGGHEQFF,TGTGCCGCCATTGGGACAGGTGGCCATGAGCAGTTCTTC
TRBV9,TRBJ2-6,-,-,CASSLTDGSGANVLTF,TGTGCCAGCAGCCTGACGGACGGCTCTGGGGCCAACGTCCTGACTTTC
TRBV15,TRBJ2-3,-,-,CATSRETAEWGDTQYF,TGTGCCACCAGCAGAGAAACGGCGGAGTGGGGAGATACGCAGTATTTT
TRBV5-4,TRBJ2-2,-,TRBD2,CASSLGLAGNTGELFF,TGTGCCAGCAGCTTGGGCCTAGCGGGGAACACCGGGGAGCTGTTTTTT
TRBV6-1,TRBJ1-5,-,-,CASSESTGRPQHF,TGTGCCAGCAGTGAATCCACCGGGCGGCCCCAGCATTTT
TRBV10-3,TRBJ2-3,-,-,CAISESPDRRTDTQYF,TGTGCCATCAGTGAGTCCCCGGACAGACGCACAGATACGCAGTATTTT
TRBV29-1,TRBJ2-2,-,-,CSVSGGITGELFF,TGCAGCGTGTCCGGAGGCATCACCGGGGAGCTGTTTTTT
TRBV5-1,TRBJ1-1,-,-,CASSLEEAGPNTEAFF,TGCGCCAGCAGCTTGGAGGAGGCAGGGCCGAACACTGAAGCTTTCTTT
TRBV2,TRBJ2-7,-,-,CASRRDTDYEQYF,TGTGCCAGCCGAAGGGACACCGACTACGAGCAGTACTTC
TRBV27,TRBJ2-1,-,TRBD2,CASRLTSGSGNEQFF,TGTGCCAGCAGACTGACTAGCGGGAGTGGCAATGAGCAGTTCTTC
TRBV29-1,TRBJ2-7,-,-,CSVVRSYEQYF,TGCAGCGTTGTTCGGAGCTACGAGCAGTACTTC
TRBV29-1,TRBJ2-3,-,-,CSVKKGPTTDTQYF,TGCAGCGTCAAAAAAGGGCCAACCACAGATACGCAGTATTTT
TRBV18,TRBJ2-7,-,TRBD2,CASSLRGSKYEQYF,TGTGCCAGCTCACTACGCGGGAGTAAATACGAGCAGTACTTC
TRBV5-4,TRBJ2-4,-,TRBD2,CASSLSGRVAKNIQYF,TGTGCCAGCAGCTTAAGCGGGAGAGTAGCCAAAAACATTCAGTACTTC
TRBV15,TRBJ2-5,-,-,CATSRDPTAETQYF,TGTGCCACCAGCAGAGATCCCACCGCAGAGACCCAGTACTTC
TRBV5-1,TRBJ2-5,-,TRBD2,CASCEPGLAGMETQYF,TGCGCCAGCTGTGAGCCGGGACTAGCGGGAATGGAGACCCAGTACTTC
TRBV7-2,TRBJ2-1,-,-,CASSSRMGSYNEQFF,TGTGCCAGCAGCTCCAGGATGGGCTCCTACAATGAGCAGTTCTTC
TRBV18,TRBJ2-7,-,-,CASSPGAGFEQYF,TGTGCCAGCTCACCAGGGGCGGGTTTCGAGCAGTACTTC
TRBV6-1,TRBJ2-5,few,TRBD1,CASSRQGEGETQYF,TGTGCCAGCAGCCGACAGGGGGAAGGAGAGACCCAGTACTTC
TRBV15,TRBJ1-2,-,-,CATSTPTYEGYGYTF,TGTGCCACCAGCACCCCGACCTACGAGGGCTATGGCTACACCTTC
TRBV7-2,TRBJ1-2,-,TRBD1,CASSQGQPSYYGYTF,TGCGCCAGCAGCCAGGGACAGCCTTCCTACTATGGCTACACCTTC
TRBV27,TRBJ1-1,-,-,CASNSGGASLDTEAFF,TGTGCCAGCAACTCGGGGGGCGCAAGCCTGGACACTGAAGCTTTCTTT
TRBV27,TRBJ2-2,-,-,CASYLSNTGELFF,TGTGCCAGCTACCTCTCGAACACCGGGGAGCTGTTTTTT
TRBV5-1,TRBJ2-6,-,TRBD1,CASNTGVSSGANVLTF,TGCGCCAGCAATACAGGGGTTAGCTCTGGGGCCAACGTCCTGACTTTC
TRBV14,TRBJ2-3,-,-,CASSQSAGSTDTQYF,TGTGCCAGCAGCCAATCGGCCGGGAGCACAGATACGCAGTATTTT
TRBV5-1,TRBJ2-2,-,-,CASSLEGPGELFF,TGCGCCAGCAGCTTGGAAGGGCCCGGGGAGCTGTTTTTT
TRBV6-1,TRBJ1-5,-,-,CASSEARFSQHF,TGTGCCAGCAGTGAAGCGCGTTTTTCCCAGCATTTT
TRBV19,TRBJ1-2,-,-,CASSRPVNGYYGYTF,TGTGCCAGTAGTCGTCCCGTCAACGGATACTATGGCTACACCTTC
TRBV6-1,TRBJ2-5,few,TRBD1,CASSSKTGGETQYF,TGTGCCAGCAGCTCAAAGACAGGGGGAGAGACCCAGTACTTC
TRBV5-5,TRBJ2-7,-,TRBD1,CASSFRTGYGDSEQYF,TGTGCCAGCAGCTTTAGGACAGGGTATGGGGATAGCGAGCAGTACTTC
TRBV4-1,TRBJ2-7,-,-,CASSQPTSYEQYF,TGCGCCAGCAGCCAACCGACTAGCTACGAGCAGTACTTC
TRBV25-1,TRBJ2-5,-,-,CASSVGAEQETQYF,TGTGCCAGCAGTGTGGGAGCGGAACAAGAGACCCAGTACTTC
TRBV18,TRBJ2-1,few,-,CASSPQLANEQFF,TGTGCCAGCTCACCACAACTAGCTAATGAGCAGTTCTTC
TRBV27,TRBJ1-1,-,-,CASSLGGQGNTEAFF,TGTGCCAGCAGTTTAGGGGGGCAGGGGAACACTGAAGCTTTCTTT
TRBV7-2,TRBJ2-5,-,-,CASSLRSEETQYF,TGTGCCAGCAGCTTAAGGTCAGAAGAGACCCAGTACTTC
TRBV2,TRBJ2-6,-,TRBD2,CASKGGLAGVSGANVLTF,TGTGCCAGCAAGGGGGGGCTAGCGGGAGTCTCAGGGGCCAACGTCCTGACTTTC
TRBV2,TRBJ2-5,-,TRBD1,CASRMGQIQKTQYF,TGTGCCAGCAGGATGGGACAGATTCAAAAGACCCAGTACTTC
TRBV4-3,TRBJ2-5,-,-,CASSQEGRQETQYF,TGCGCCAGCAGCCAAGAGGGCAGACAAGAGACCCAGTACTTC